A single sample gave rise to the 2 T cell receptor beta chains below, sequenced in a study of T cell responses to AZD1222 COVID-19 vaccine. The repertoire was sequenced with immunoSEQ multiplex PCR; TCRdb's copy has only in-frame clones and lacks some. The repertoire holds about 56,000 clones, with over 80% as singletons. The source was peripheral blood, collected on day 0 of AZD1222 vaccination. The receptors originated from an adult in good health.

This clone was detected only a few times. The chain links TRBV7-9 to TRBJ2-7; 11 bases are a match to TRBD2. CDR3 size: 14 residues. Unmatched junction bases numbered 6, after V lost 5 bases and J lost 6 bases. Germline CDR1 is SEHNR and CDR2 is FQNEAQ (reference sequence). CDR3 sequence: CASSPGTSGFEQYF. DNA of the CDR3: TGTGCCAGCAGCCCCGGGACTAGCGGATTCGAGCAGTACTTC.

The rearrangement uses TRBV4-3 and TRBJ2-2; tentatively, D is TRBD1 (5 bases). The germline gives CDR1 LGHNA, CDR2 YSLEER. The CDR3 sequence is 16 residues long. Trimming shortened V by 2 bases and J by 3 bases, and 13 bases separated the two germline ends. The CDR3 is CASSQRGPPYTGELFF. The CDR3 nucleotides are TGCGCCAGCAGCCAAAGGGGCCCCCCGTACACCGGGGAGCTGTTTTTT.